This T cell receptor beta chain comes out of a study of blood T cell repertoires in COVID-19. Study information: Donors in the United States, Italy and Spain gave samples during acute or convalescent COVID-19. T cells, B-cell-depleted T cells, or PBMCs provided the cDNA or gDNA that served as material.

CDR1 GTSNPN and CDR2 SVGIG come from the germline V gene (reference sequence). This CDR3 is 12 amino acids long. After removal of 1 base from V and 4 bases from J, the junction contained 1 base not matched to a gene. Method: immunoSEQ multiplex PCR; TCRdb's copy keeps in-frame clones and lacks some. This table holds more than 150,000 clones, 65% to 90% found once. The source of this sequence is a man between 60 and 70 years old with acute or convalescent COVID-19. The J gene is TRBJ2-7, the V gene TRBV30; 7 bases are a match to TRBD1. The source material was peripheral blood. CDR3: CAWSDRGYEQYF. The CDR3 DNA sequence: TGTGCCTGGAGTGACAGGGGTTACGAGCAGTACTTC.